The next 13 T cell receptor beta chains were all read from a single sample in a study of blood T cell repertoires in COVID-19. Only in-frame clones appear in the TCRdb table, and some are missing; sequencing was by immunoSEQ multiplex PCR. The sample holds about 320,000 clones, 89% seen once. The sample consisted of peripheral blood. The receptors shown here come from a man aged 18 to 29 who had recovered from COVID-19.

This clone was observed a few times. V and J are TRBV6-5 and TRBJ2-7; 9 positions match TRBD2. Germline V gene lookup returns CDR1 MNHEY and CDR2 SVGAGI. Trimming took 4 bases from V and 0 from J; bases not matched to a gene: 4. The CDR3 is 15 residues long. The CDR3, as DNA: TGTGCCAGCAGTTCTCTAGCGGGGACCTCCTACGAGCAGTACTTC. Translating it yields CASSSLAGTSYEQYF.

The chain carries TRBV6-5 and TRBJ2-6; D uncertain. Germline V lookup: CDR1 MNHEY, CDR2 SVGAGI. This CDR3 spans 15 amino acids. The V end lost 1 base, the J end lost 0 bases, and 4 bases lay between the germline ends. CDR3 residues: CASSYFGSGANVLTF. The CDR3 DNA is TGTGCCAGCAGTTACTTCGGCTCTGGGGCCAACGTCCTGACTTTC.

The rearrangement joins TRBV2 to TRBJ2-1; D possibly corresponds to TRBD2 (5 bases). Trimming left V 3 bases short and J 6 bases short, with 6 bases between. CDR1 is SNHLY, CDR2 FYNNEI, per germline. The CDR3 is 12 residues long. The CDR3 DNA reads TGTGCCAGCAGTGATGAGGGCAATGAGCAGTTCTTC. Protein product: CASSDEGNEQFF. The full variable domain, in which reference TRBV2 and TRBJ2-1 provide the parts outside the CDR3, is EPEVTQTPSHQVTQMGQEVILRCVPISNHLYFYWYRQILGQKVEFLVSFYNNEISEKSEIFDDQFSVERPDGSNFTLKIRSTKLEDSAMYFCASSDEGNEQFFGPGTRLTVL.

The V gene is TRBV10-3, the J gene TRBJ2-3; 8 positions match TRBD2. J gave up 5 bases and V 4 bases, and 11 bases lay outside the gene matches. This CDR3 region has 16 residues. The germline gives CDR1 ENHRY, CDR2 SYGVKD. CDR3 DNA sequence: TGTGCCATCAGTGGCCGGACTGAGCGGGAGAAAGATACGCAGTATTTT. Translated: CAISGRTEREKDTQYF.

Note on this clone: The sample has other DNA sequences that encode this CDR3 too. The V and J genes are TRBV7-9 and TRBJ1-2, with 10 bases identical to TRBD1. CDR3 length: 15 residues. Unmatched junction bases numbered 0, after V lost 1 base and J lost 1 base. Germline CDR1 SEHNR, CDR2 FQNEAQ (reference sequence). The chain's CDR3 is CASSLGTGGNYGYTF. Here the CDR3 DNA reads TGTGCCAGCAGCTTAGGGACAGGGGGTAACTATGGCTACACCTTC.

V gene TRBV5-4 combines with J gene TRBJ2-1, with TRBD1 identical over 8 bases. This CDR3 is 12 amino acids long. V shed 4 bases and J 7 bases; nucleotides not matched to a gene: 1. The germline V gene encodes CDR1 SGHNT and CDR2 YYREEE (reference sequence). This chain's CDR3 is CASSRTGNEQFF. CDR3 sequence (DNA): TGTGCCAGCAGCCGGACAGGGAATGAGCAGTTCTTC.

This clone was observed a single time. Other DNA sequences from this sample encode an identical CDR3 as well. The rearrangement links TRBV28 to TRBJ1-5; no firm D call. Deletions cut 4 bases from V and 6 bases from J, with 4 bases between. Germline CDR1 is MDHEN and CDR2 is SYDVKM. The CDR3 has 11 residues. CDR3 sequence reads: CASSSRQPQHF. The DNA of the CDR3 is TGTGCCAGCAGTTCTCGTCAGCCCCAGCATTTT.

This clone was observed a handful of times. V gene TRBV6-6 combines with J gene TRBJ2-2; 12 bases agree with TRBD2. The CDR3 totals 18 residues. Germline lookup yields CDR1 MNHNY and CDR2 SVGAGI (reference sequence). With V trimmed by 5 bases and J by 2 bases, 9 bases remained unmatched. The CDR3 loop is CASSHGALAGGNTGELFF. CDR3 coding DNA: TGTGCCAGCAGTCACGGGGCACTAGCGGGGGGAAACACCGGGGAGCTGTTTTTT.

A note on this clone: The sample carries other DNA sequences with the same CDR3. The V call is TRBV27, the J call TRBJ2-1, with 11 bases lining up with TRBD2. Germline CDR1 reads MNHEY; CDR2 reads SMNVEV (reference sequence). The CDR3 has 15 amino acids. J lost 4 bases, V lost 2 bases, and 1 base had no gene match. DNA of the CDR3: TGTGCCAGCAGTTTACTAGCGGGAGGATACAATGAGCAGTTCTTC. Residues: CASSLLAGGYNEQFF.

The chain employs TRBV6-2 or TRBV6-3 and TRBJ2-7, with 8 bases that match TRBD1. This CDR3 has 15 amino acids. J lost 2 bases, V lost 2 bases, and 5 bases had no gene match. From germline, CDR1 is MNHEY and CDR2 SVGEGT. CDR3 DNA: TGTGCCAGCAGTTACGGACAGGGTAGGCCCTACGAGCAGTACTTC. Translated, it gives CASSYGQGRPYEQYF.

The chain carries TRBV9 and TRBJ2-6; 8 bases are a match to TRBD1. Trimming removed 2 bases from V and 4 bases from J; junction bases left unmatched: 11. This CDR3 spans 18 amino acids. The germline V gene encodes CDR1 SGDLS and CDR2 YYNGEE. The CDR3 loop is CASSVRSAGGVGANVLTF. The CDR3 DNA is TGTGCCAGCAGCGTCAGGAGCGCAGGGGGCGTAGGGGCCAACGTCCTGACTTTC.

The CDR3 reads CASSFGTDYEKLFF. In DNA form, the CDR3 reads TGTGCCAGCAGCTTCGGGACTGATTATGAAAAACTGTTTTTT. The chain employs TRBV7-9 and TRBJ1-4; a possible D gene is TRBD1 (5 bases). V dropped 3 bases and J dropped 6 bases, with 11 bases sitting between them. This CDR3 contains 14 residues. CDR1 and CDR2 (germline): SEHNR, FQNEAQ (reference sequence). The full variable domain, completed using reference TRBV7-9 and TRBJ1-4, is DTGVSQNPRHKITKRGQNVTFRCDPISEHNRLYWYRQTLGQGPEFLTYFQNEAQLEKSRLLSDRFSAERPKGSFSTLEIQRTEQGDSAMYLCASSFGTDYEKLFFGSGTQLSVL.

The chain is built from TRBV5-5 and TRBJ2-5; D gene ambiguous. The ends were cut back, 6 bases at V and 2 bases at J, with 17 bases in the middle. From germline, CDR1 is SGHKS and CDR2 YYEKEE (reference sequence). This CDR3 contains 15 residues. The CDR3 bases are TGTGCCAGCACCACAATTCCGACACAACAAGAGACCCAGTACTTC. Protein: CASTTIPTQQETQYF.